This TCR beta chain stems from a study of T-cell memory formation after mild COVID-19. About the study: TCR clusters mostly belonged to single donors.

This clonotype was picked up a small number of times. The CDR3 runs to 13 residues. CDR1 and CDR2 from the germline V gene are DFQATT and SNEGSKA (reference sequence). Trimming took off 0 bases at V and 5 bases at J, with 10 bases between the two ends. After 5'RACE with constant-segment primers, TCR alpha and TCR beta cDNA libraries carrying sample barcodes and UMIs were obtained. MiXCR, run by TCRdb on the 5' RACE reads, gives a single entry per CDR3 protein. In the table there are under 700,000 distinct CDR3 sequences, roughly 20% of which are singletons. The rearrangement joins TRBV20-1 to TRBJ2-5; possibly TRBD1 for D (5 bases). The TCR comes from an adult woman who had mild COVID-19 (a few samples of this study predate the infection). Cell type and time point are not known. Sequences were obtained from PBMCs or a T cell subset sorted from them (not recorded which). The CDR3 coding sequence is TGCAGTGCTAGAGATTCCAGGGTTGAGACCCAGTACTTC. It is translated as CSARDSRVETQYF.